This T cell receptor (beta chain) emerged from a study of naive and memory T cell subsets. Study results and caveats: Naive and memory repertoire findings lacked a ground truth for validation. Gini index rose across naive, CM, EM and EMRA in CD4 and CD8.

Germline V lookup: CDR1 MDHEN, CDR2 SYDVKM. After removal of 3 bases from V and 3 bases from J, the junction contained 8 bases not matched to a gene. This CDR3 spans 16 amino acids. A note on this clonotype: Its antigen is still unknown.

CD8 T cells were positively selected from what remained after CD4 positive selection. Both TRBC1 and TRBC2 were covered by a beta constant-region primer of two equimolar oligonucleotides. Ligated cDNA was amplified by four rounds of PCR with nested alpha and beta constant-region primers and SP2. A 12-nucleotide UMI and the SP2 primer were added to the cDNA 3' end by oligonucleotide ligation. TCRdb used MiXCR to reprocess the UMI-ligation and nested PCR reads, holding one entry per CDR3 protein. The data hold 30,000 to 40,000 distinct CDR3 sequences, with approximately 18% observed a single time. The chain uses TRBV28 and TRBJ2-1; TRBD2 matches at 7 bases. This receptor was taken from a human donor in good health. The sequencing input was effector memory CD4+ T cells from blood. Subset in this sample: effector memory, CD45RA- CD27-. This CDR3 is CASSFNFREVYNEQFF. CDR3 nucleotides: TGTGCCAGCAGTTTTAATTTCCGGGAGGTCTACAATGAGCAGTTCTTC.